The clone carrying this TCR beta chain was recorded a few times. The entry originates in a study of shared clonotypes between healthy human individuals. Repertoires were generated with immunoSEQ multiplex PCR, while TCRdb's copy carries only in-frame clones and drops some. The table has about 700,000 clones, about 91% seen once. Naive-designated CD8 cells lacked CD45RO, were positively enriched for CCR7, and omitted terminally differentiated effector memory CD45RA+ cells. This receptor was taken from a man aged 30-40 years in good health. Sequencing input: naive CD8+ T cells sorted from blood.

CDR3 region: CSVYKSGELFF. The DNA for the CDR3 is TGCAGCGTCTACAAGAGCGGGGAGCTGTTTTTT. The rearrangement links TRBV29-1 to TRBJ2-2, with unresolved D. CDR3 size: 11 residues. Trimming pared 6 bases from V and 7 bases from J, leaving 9 bases between. CDR1 and CDR2 from the germline V gene are SQVTM and ANQGSEA.